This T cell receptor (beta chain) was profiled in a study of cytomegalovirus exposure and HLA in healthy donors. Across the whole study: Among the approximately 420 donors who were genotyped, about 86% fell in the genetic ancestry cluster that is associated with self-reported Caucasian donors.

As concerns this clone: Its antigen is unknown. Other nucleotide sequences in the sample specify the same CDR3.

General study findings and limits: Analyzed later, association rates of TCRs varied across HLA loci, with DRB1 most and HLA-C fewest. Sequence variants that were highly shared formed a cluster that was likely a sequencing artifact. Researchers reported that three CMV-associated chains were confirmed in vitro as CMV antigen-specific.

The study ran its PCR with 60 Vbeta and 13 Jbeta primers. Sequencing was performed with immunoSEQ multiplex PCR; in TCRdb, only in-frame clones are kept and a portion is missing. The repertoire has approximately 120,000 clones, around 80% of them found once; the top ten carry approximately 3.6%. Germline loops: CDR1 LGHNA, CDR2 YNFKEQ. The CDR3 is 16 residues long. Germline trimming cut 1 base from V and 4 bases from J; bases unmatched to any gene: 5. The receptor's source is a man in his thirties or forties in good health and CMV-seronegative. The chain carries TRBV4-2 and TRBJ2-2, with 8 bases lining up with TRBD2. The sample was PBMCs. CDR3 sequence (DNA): TGTGCCAGCAGCCAAGGGACTAGCCCCGGCACCGGGGAGCTGTTTTTT. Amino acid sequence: CASSQGTSPGTGELFF.